This T cell receptor beta chain came from a study of OX40 agonist ivuxolimab in advanced cancers. Turning to the study itself: The patients received ivuxolimab by intravenous route every 2 weeks at 0.01 to 10 mg/kg. Study-level results: Certain nonresponding patients likewise had low normalized T-cell clonal expansion. Within 6 weeks, CD4+ and CD8+ blood T cells expanded clonally at 0.1 to 3.0 mg/kg.

CDR1 is MNHNS, CDR2 SASEGT, per germline. Trimming shortened V by 8 bases and J by 11 bases, and 12 bases separated the two germline ends. CDR3 size: 10 residues. Using immunoSEQ multiplex PCR, the repertoire was profiled, and TCRdb retains in-frame clones only, with some absent. The sample contains 40,000 to 60,000 clones, around 81% of which appear only once. Notes on this clone: The antigen is undetermined.

This specimen consisted of CD4+ or CD8+ T cells sorted from blood, obtained in a trial of the OX40 agonist ivuxolimab. This receptor was identified in an adult with an advanced solid tumor such as melanoma, head and neck, liver or kidney cancer. This chain joins TRBV6-1 and TRBJ1-1; no clear D gene. In nucleotides, the CDR3 is TGTGCCAGCGGAATGACTCTGGCTTTCTTT. Residues: CASGMTLAFF.